The clone carrying this T cell receptor beta chain has only one observation. Its specificity is not known. The germline V gene encodes CDR1 MNHNS and CDR2 SASEGT. The CDR3 contains 14 residues. Trimming took off 2 bases at V and 1 base at J, with 8 bases between the two ends. The data were obtained in a study of T cell repertoires and HLA-DP antigens. The method was immunoSEQ multiplex PCR; TCRdb's version includes in-frame clones alone and lacks a portion of them. This table has roughly 73,000 clones, around three quarters appearing once. Material for sequencing was CD4+ T cells from PBMCs. The source is a man aged 60-69 years in good health and CMV-seronegative. V usage is TRBV6-1 and J usage is TRBJ1-1; possible D gene TRBD1, 5 bases. Written as DNA, the CDR3 is TGTGCCAGCAGTGAATCAGGGAGGAACACTGAAGCTTTCTTT. It yields the protein CASSESGRNTEAFF.